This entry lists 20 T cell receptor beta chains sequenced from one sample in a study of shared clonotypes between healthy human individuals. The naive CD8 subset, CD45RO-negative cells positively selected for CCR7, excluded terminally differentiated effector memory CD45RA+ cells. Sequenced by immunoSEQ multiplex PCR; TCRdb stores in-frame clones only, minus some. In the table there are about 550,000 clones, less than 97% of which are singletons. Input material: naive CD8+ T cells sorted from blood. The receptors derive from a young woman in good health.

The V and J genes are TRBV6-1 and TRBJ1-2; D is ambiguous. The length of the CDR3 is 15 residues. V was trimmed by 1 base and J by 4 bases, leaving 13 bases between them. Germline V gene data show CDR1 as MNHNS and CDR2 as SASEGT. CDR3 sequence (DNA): TGTGCCAGCAGTGAAGATGGGCCCGCTCTCTATGGCTACACCTTC. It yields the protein CASSEDGPALYGYTF.

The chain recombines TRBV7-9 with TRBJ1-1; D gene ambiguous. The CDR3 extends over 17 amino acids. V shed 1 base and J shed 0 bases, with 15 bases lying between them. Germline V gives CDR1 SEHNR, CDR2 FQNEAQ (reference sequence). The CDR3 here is CASSLGMQFRVNTEAFF. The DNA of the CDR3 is TGTGCCAGCAGCTTAGGTATGCAGTTTAGGGTGAACACTGAAGCTTTCTTT.

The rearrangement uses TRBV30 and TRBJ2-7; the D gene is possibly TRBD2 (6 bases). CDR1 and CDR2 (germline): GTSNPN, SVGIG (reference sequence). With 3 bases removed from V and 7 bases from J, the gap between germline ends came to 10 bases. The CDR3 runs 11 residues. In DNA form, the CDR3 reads TGTGCCTGGAGAGGGGCGGGGGAGCAGTACTTC. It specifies CAWRGAGEQYF. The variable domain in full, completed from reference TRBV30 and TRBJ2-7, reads SQTIHQWPATLVQPVGSPLSLECTVEGTSNPNLYWYRQAAGRGLQLLFYSVGIGQISSEVPQNLSASRPQDRQFILSSKKLLLSDSGFYLCAWRGAGEQYFGPGTRLTVT.

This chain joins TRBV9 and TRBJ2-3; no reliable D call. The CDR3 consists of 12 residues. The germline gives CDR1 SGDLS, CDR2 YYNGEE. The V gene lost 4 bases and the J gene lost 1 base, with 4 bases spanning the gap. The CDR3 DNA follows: TGTGCCAGCAGCTTCCGCACAGATACGCAGTATTTT. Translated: CASSFRTDTQYF. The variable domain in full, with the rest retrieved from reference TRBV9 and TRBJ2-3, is DSGVTQTPKHLITATGQRVTLRCSPRSGDLSVYWYQQSLDQGLQFLIQYYNGEERAKGNILERFSAQQFPDLHSELNLSSLELGDSALYFCASSFRTDTQYFGPGTRLTVL.

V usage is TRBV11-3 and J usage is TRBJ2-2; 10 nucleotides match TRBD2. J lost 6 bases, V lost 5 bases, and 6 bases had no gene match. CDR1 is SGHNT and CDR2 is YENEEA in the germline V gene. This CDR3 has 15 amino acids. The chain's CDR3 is CASSQGLAHAGELFF. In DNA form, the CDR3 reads TGTGCCAGCAGCCAGGGACTAGCGCATGCCGGGGAGCTGTTTTTT. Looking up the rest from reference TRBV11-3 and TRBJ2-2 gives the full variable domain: EAGVVQSPRYKIIEKKQPVAFWCNPISGHNTLYWYLQNLGQGPELLIRYENEEAVDDSQLPKDRFSAERLKGVDSTLKIQPAELGDSAVYLCASSQGLAHAGELFFGEGSRLTVL.

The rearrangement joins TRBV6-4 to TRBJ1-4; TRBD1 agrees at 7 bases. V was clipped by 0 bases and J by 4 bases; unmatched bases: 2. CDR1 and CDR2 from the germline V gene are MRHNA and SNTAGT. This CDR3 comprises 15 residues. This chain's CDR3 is CASSDSAGGNEKLFF. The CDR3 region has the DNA TGTGCCAGCAGTGACTCGGCAGGGGGTAATGAAAAACTGTTTTTT.

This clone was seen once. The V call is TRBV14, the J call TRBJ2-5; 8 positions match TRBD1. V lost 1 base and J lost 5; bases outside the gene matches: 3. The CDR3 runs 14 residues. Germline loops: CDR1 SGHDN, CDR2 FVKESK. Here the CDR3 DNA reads TGTGCCAGCAGCCAAGGACAGGGGATGGAGACCCAGTACTTC. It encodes CASSQGQGMETQYF.

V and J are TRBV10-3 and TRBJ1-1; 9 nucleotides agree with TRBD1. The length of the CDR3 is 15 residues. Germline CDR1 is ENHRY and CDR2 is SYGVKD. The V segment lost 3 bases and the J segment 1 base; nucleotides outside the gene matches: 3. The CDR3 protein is CAISDPGQGNTEAFF. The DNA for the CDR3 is TGTGCCATCAGTGACCCGGGACAGGGGAACACTGAAGCTTTCTTT.

The CDR3 nucleotides read TGTGCCAGCAGTTCCGGGGCGGGGTTTACTGAAGCTTTCTTT. Protein product: CASSSGAGFTEAFF. This chain uses TRBV6-5 with TRBJ1-1, with D perhaps matching TRBD1 (5 bases). The ends were cut back, 4 bases at V and 5 bases at J, with 14 bases in the middle. Germline-derived CDR1 and CDR2 are MNHEY and SVGAGI. The CDR3 has 14 residues.

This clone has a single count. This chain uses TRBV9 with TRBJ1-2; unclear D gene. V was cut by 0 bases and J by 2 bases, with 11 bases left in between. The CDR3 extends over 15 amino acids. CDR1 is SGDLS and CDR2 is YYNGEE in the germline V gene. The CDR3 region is CASSVGVTTNYGYTF. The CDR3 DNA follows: TGTGCCAGCAGCGTAGGAGTCACCACCAACTATGGCTACACCTTC.

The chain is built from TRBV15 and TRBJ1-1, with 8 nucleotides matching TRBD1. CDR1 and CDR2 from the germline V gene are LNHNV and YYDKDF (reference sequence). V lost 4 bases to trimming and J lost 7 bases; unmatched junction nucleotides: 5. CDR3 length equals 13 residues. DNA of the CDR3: TGTGCCACCAGCATAGCCAGGGGGCGTGAAGCTTTCTTT. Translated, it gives CATSIARGREAFF.

CDR3: CASSPDPDWANVLTF. The DNA for the CDR3 is TGTGCCAGCAGCCCGGACCCTGACTGGGCCAACGTCCTGACTTTC. The chain carries TRBV5-6 and TRBJ2-6; D unclear. Germline V gene lookup returns CDR1 SGHDT and CDR2 YYEEEE. The CDR3 length is 15 residues. Trimming cost V 4 bases and J 5 bases, with 13 bases left between them.

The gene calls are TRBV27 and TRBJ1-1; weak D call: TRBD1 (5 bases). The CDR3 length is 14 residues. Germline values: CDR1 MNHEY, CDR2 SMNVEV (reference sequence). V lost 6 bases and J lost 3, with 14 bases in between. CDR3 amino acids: CASRHQGGYTEAFF. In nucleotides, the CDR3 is TGTGCCAGCAGACATCAGGGTGGTTACACTGAAGCTTTCTTT.

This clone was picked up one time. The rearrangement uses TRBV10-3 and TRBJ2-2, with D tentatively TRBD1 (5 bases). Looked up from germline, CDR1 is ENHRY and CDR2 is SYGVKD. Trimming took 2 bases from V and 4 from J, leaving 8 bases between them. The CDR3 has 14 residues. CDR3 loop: CAISEGARTGELFF. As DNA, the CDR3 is TGTGCCATCAGTGAGGGGGCGCGCACCGGGGAGCTGTTTTTT.

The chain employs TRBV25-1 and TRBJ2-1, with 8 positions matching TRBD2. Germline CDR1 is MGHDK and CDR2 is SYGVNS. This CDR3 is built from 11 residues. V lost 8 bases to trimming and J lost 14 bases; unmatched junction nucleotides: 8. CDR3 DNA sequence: TGTGCCAGCTTCCTCGGGACTAGGAAGTTCTTC. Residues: CASFLGTRKFF.

The CDR3 DNA sequence: TGCAGCGCAGCCGGTCCCGACAGCCGCTATGGCTACACCTTC. Translated, it gives CSAAGPDSRYGYTF. The chain links TRBV29-1 to TRBJ1-2, with D possibly TRBD1 on 5 matching bases. The CDR3 has 14 residues. V lost 7 bases to trimming and J lost 4 bases, with 19 bases between them. Germline V CDR1 and CDR2: SQVTM, ANQGSEA.

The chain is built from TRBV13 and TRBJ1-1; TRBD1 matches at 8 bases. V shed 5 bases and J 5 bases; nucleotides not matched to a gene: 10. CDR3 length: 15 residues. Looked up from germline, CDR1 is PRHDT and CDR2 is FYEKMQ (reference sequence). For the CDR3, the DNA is TGTGCCAGCAGCCGGACAGGGTATGGTCTGACTGAAGCTTTCTTT. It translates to CASSRTGYGLTEAFF.

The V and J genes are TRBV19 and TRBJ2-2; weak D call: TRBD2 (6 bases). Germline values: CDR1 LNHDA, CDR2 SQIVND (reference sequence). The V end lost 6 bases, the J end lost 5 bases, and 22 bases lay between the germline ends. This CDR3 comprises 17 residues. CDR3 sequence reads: CASRTYFSGTGTGELFF. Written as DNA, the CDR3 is TGTGCCAGTAGAACTTATTTTTCGGGGACTGGGACCGGGGAGCTGTTTTTT.

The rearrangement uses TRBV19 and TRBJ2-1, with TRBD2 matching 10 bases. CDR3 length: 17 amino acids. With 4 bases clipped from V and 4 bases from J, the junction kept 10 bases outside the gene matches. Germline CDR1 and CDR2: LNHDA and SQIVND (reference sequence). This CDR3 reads CASSTLSSGSRYNEQFF. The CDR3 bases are TGTGCCAGTAGTACCCTATCTAGCGGGAGTAGGTACAATGAGCAGTTCTTC.

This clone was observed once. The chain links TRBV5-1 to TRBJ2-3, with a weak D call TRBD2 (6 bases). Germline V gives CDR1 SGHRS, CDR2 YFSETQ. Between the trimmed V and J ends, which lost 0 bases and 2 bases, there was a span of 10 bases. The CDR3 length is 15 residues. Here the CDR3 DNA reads TGCGCCAGCAGCTTGGAGGGCGGGATCACAGATACGCAGTATTTT. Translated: CASSLEGGITDTQYF. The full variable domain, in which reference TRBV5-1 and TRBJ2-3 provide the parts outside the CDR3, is KAGVTQTPRYLIKTRGQQVTLSCSPISGHRSVSWYQQTPGQGLQFLFEYFSETQRNKGNFPGRFSGRQFSNSRSEMNVSTLELGDSALYLCASSLEGGITDTQYFGPGTRLTVL.